What follows is one TCR beta chain and its context. Its cognate antigen is unknown. The sample is drawn from a study of OX40 agonist ivuxolimab in advanced cancers. This table comes from immunoSEQ multiplex PCR, and its TCRdb copy is limited to in-frame clones, with some not included. The sample yields tens of thousands of clones, around 84% seen once. Whole-study results and caveats: Antigens targeted by the expanded peripheral T cells were not determined.

This material consisted of CD4+ or CD8+ T cells sorted from blood, taken in a trial of the OX40 agonist ivuxolimab. This receptor was identified in an adult with an advanced solid tumor such as melanoma, head and neck, liver or kidney cancer.

The DNA for the CDR3 is TGTGCCAGCTCACTCACTAGCGTGGAGACCCAGTACTTC. It encodes CASSLTSVETQYF. V and J are TRBV18 and TRBJ2-5; 7 bases are a match to TRBD2. Germline CDR1 is KGHSH and CDR2 is LQKENI. J was trimmed by 5 bases and V by 4 bases; bases with no gene match: 4. This CDR3 has 13 residues. Supplemented by reference TRBV18 and TRBJ2-5, the full variable domain reads NAGVMQNPRHLVRRRGQEARLRCSPMKGHSHVYWYRQLPEEGLKFMVYLQKENIIDESGMPKERFSAEFPKEGPSILRIQQVVRGDSAAYFCASSLTSVETQYFGPGTRLLVL.